A selection of T cell receptor beta chains follows, all from one sample in a study of OX40 agonist ivuxolimab in advanced cancers. Method: immunoSEQ multiplex PCR; TCRdb's copy keeps in-frame clones and lacks some. Seen here are 55,000 to 90,000 clones, around nine tenths observed once, and the top ten hold 0.86%. Specimen: CD4+ or CD8+ T cells sorted from blood, collected in a trial of the OX40 agonist ivuxolimab. The receptor set was obtained from an adult with an advanced solid tumor such as melanoma, head and neck, liver or kidney cancer. Each CDR3 is given with its conserved first and last residue. The D gene is left open where the match is weak. The size field is filled for only some rows; it gives once, few, many or a size class.

v_call	d_call	j_call	clone_size	cdr3_nt	cdr3_aa
TRBV7-9	TRBD1	TRBJ2-7	.	TGTGCCAGCAGCTTAGAAGGGACAGGCCAATACGAGCAGTACTTC	CASSLEGTGQYEQYF
TRBV27	.	TRBJ1-2	.	TGTGCCAGCAGTTTTCTCGCAGATAACTATGGCTACACCTTC	CASSFLADNYGYTF
TRBV25-1	.	TRBJ1-5	.	TGTGCCAGCAGTGACGGGGTCCGTGTCAGGGTCAATCAGCCCCAGCATTTT	CASSDGVRVRVNQPQHF
TRBV14	.	TRBJ2-3	.	TGTGCCAGCAGCCAAGACAGGGGTGGTACGCAGTATTTT	CASSQDRGGTQYF
TRBV6-5	TRBD1	TRBJ1-4	.	TGTGCCAGCAGCCAACAGGGGGCAGGTGAAAAACTGTTTTTT	CASSQQGAGEKLFF
TRBV6-1	.	TRBJ2-4	.	TGTGCCAGCAGTGAAGAATGGGATACAAACATTCAGTACTTC	CASSEEWDTNIQYF
TRBV25-1	TRBD1	TRBJ1-3	.	TGTGCCAGCAGTCCTCGGACAGGAGGAAACACCATATATTTT	CASSPRTGGNTIYF
TRBV28	TRBD1	TRBJ1-1	once	TGTGCCAGCAGTTCAGGCAGGGGGATTGTCGCTGAAGCTTTCTTT	CASSSGRGIVAEAFF
TRBV28	.	TRBJ2-7	.	TGTGCCAGCAGCAACTCAGTCCCCGACGAGCAGTACTTC	CASSNSVPDEQYF
TRBV27	.	TRBJ2-1	.	TGTGCCAGCCGCCAATTGGGGACTGTAGGGAATGAGCAGTTCTTC	CASRQLGTVGNEQFF
TRBV5-1	.	TRBJ2-7	.	TGCGCCAGCAGCTCCCTTGACGGCTACTCCTACGAGCAGTACTTC	CASSSLDGYSYEQYF
TRBV29-1	.	TRBJ2-5	.	TGCAGCGTTGAAGAATGGGGGGTCGGAGAGACCCAGTACTTC	CSVEEWGVGETQYF
TRBV11-2	TRBD1	TRBJ2-5	once	TGTGCCAGCAGCTTAGACGACAGGGGTGAGACCCAGTACTTC	CASSLDDRGETQYF
TRBV6-6	TRBD2	TRBJ2-5	once	TGTGCCAGCAGTCCACACGGGGGGAGTCAACGGGAGACCCAGTACTTC	CASSPHGGSQRETQYF
TRBV21-1	.	TRBJ2-7	.	TGTGCCAGCAGCAAAGGACTAGCGGCCCCCTACGAGCAGTACTTC	CASSKGLAAPYEQYF
TRBV28	.	TRBJ1-1	.	TGTGCCAGCAGTTTACCCCGCGACACTGAAGCTTTCTTT	CASSLPRDTEAFF
TRBV5-4	TRBD1	TRBJ1-6	.	TGTGCCAGCAGCTTGGCGTTAGGACAGGGAAATTCACCCCTCCACTTT	CASSLALGQGNSPLHF
TRBV18	.	TRBJ1-1	.	TGTGCCAGCTCACCGACTAGGGATTCGAACACTGAAGCTTTCTTT	CASSPTRDSNTEAFF
TRBV19	.	TRBJ1-6	.	TGTGCCAGTAGTATAGGGCTGACGAATTCACCCCTCCACTTT	CASSIGLTNSPLHF
TRBV10-2	.	TRBJ2-7	.	TGCGCCAGCAGCGCCTCAACCTACGAGCAGTACTTC	CASSASTYEQYF
TRBV2	.	TRBJ2-1	.	TGTGCCAGCAGACTCTATAGCGGCCCGCCCTACAATGAGCAGTTCTTC	CASRLYSGPPYNEQFF
TRBV28	TRBD2	TRBJ2-5	.	TGTGCCAGCAGCCTCGGGGTAGCGGGGGGGGTAGAGACCCAGTACTTC	CASSLGVAGGVETQYF
TRBV5-4	.	TRBJ2-4	once	TGTGCCAGCAGCTTGGTTCAGGGTGACAAAAACATTCAGTACTTC	CASSLVQGDKNIQYF
TRBV19	.	TRBJ1-2	once	TGTGCCAGTAGTATTGCCGGGCAACAGAACTATGGCTACACCTTC	CASSIAGQQNYGYTF
TRBV5-1	TRBD1	TRBJ1-4	.	TGCGCCAGCAGCTTGGGACAGGGGTATGAAAAACTGTTTTTT	CASSLGQGYEKLFF
TRBV30	.	TRBJ2-7	.	TGTGCCTGGAGTGTACGACGGGGAACGACATTTCACGAGCAGTACTTC	CAWSVRRGTTFHEQYF
TRBV10-3	.	TRBJ1-6	.	TGTGCCATCACCGAAACGACAGGAGGAAATTCACCCCTCCACTTT	CAITETTGGNSPLHF
TRBV7-7	.	TRBJ1-5	once	TGTGCTAGCAGCTTAGAGAGTTTTAGCAATCAGCCCCAGCATTTT	CASSLESFSNQPQHF
TRBV18	.	TRBJ2-7	once	TGTGCCAGCTCACCTACAGTGACTACGAGCTACGAGCAGTACTTC	CASSPTVTTSYEQYF